This passage covers 10 T cell receptor beta chains from one sample sequenced in a study of blood T cell repertoires in COVID-19. Measured with immunoSEQ multiplex PCR; TCRdb has only the in-frame clones, and not every one. The repertoire has fewer than 100,000 clones, 75% to 85% of them found once; the top ten carry approximately 10%. The sample comprised peripheral blood. These receptors all stem from a woman aged 70 to 79 with acute or convalescent COVID-19.

CDR3 sequence reads: CASSLDGTDNQPQHF. CDR3 in DNA: TGCGCCAGCAGCTTGGATGGGACAGACAATCAGCCCCAGCATTTT. This chain joins TRBV5-1 and TRBJ1-5; 7 nucleotides align to TRBD1. The junction had 3 bases not matched to a gene; V was cut back by 0 bases and J by 3 bases. Germline loops: CDR1 SGHRS, CDR2 YFSETQ. The length of the CDR3 is 15 residues.

V gene TRBV27 combines with J gene TRBJ2-7; no clear D gene. This CDR3 has 16 amino acids. Germline loops: CDR1 MNHEY, CDR2 SMNVEV (reference sequence). Trimming pared 5 bases from V and 0 bases from J, leaving 17 bases between. CDR3 residues: CASSTSPAWSSYEQYF. The CDR3 DNA follows: TGTGCCAGCAGTACCTCCCCCGCGTGGAGCTCCTACGAGCAGTACTTC.

V gene TRBV29-1 combines with J gene TRBJ2-7; 8 nucleotides agree with TRBD2. The J segment lost 6 bases and the V segment lost 2 bases, leaving 6 bases of the junction unmatched. Germline-derived CDR1 and CDR2 are SQVTM and ANQGSEA. This CDR3 contains 13 residues. CDR3 loop: CSVERSGRREQYF. CDR3 nucleotide sequence: TGCAGCGTTGAACGGAGCGGGAGACGCGAGCAGTACTTC.

This clone was recorded a few times. The chain recombines TRBV28 with TRBJ1-6; no firm D call. Germline CDR1 reads MDHEN; CDR2 reads SYDVKM. V lost 1 base and J 9 bases, leaving 4 bases between the germline ends. The CDR3 has 12 residues. CDR3 protein: CASSLFSSPLHF. The CDR3 DNA reads as TGTGCCAGCAGTTTATTTAGTTCACCCCTCCACTTT.

The genes are TRBV14 and TRBJ1-1; D is possibly TRBD1 (5 bases). This CDR3 region has 12 residues. Trimming removed 2 bases from V and 11 bases from J, with 12 bases in between. Germline V lookup: CDR1 SGHDN, CDR2 FVKESK. CDR3: CASSQRKGAAFF. CDR3 sequence (DNA): TGTGCCAGCAGCCAAAGGAAAGGGGCTGCTTTCTTT.

The chain links TRBV27 to TRBJ2-7; D unclear. From germline, CDR1 is MNHEY and CDR2 SMNVEV (reference sequence). V shed 5 bases and J shed 5 bases, with 16 bases lying between them. The CDR3 totals 14 residues. DNA of the CDR3: TGTGCCAGCAGTCCTTTGGGTCCCCGGGACGAGCAGTACTTC. Its protein product is CASSPLGPRDEQYF.

The rearrangement links TRBV5-1 to TRBJ2-7; the match to TRBD1 covers 12 bases. CDR3 size: 17 residues. Trimming at V came to 4 bases and at J to 4 bases, leaving 12 bases not matched to a gene. Germline lookup yields CDR1 SGHRS and CDR2 YFSETQ. CDR3 in amino acids: CASSIGTGGSGGYEQYF. CDR3 coding DNA: TGCGCCAGCAGCATAGGGACAGGGGGCTCTGGAGGGTACGAGCAGTACTTC.

The gene calls are TRBV30 and TRBJ1-4; D is ambiguous. There are 17 residues in the CDR3. Germline V gene data show CDR1 as GTSNPN and CDR2 as SVGIG (reference sequence). Trimming cost V 1 base and J 0 bases, with 15 bases left between them. The CDR3 DNA is TGTGCCTGGAGTGCCCGACCGGGAATTGCAACTAATGAAAAACTGTTTTTT. Encoded protein: CAWSARPGIATNEKLFF.

Comment on this clone: The junction and the germline gene differ at one end; a read error may be behind it. The chain combines TRBV4-2 with TRBJ2-2; 7 bases agree with TRBD2. The length of the CDR3 is 17 residues. Germline CDR1 and CDR2: LGHNA and YNFKEQ. CDR3 nucleotide sequence: TGTGCCAGCAGCCAAGGAGGAGGGGCGGGAGTTACCGGGGAGTTGTTTTTT. Protein: CASSQGGGAGVTGELFF.

The chain links TRBV3-1 (or the pseudogene TRBV3-2) to TRBJ2-7; 8 bases align to TRBD2. The CDR3 totals 15 residues. J was trimmed by 4 bases and V by 3 bases; bases with no gene match: 8. Germline-derived CDR1 and CDR2 are LGHDT and YNNKEL (reference sequence). CDR3 nucleotides: TGTGCCAGCAGCCATCCGGGGGGGAAAACTTACGAGCAGTACTTC. Translation: CASSHPGGKTYEQYF.